This passage covers 8 T cell receptor beta chains from one sample sequenced in a study of T cell responses to AZD1222 COVID-19 vaccine. The data were produced by immunoSEQ multiplex PCR, yet TCRdb's version contains in-frame clones alone and is incomplete. The table records approximately 110,000 clones, 92% of them present only once. The sample was peripheral blood, taken on day 0 of AZD1222 vaccination. The source is an adult in good health.

V and J are TRBV5-1 and TRBJ2-7; D possibly corresponds to TRBD1 (6 bases). The germline V gene encodes CDR1 SGHRS and CDR2 YFSETQ. V gave up 4 bases and J gave up 0 bases, with 14 bases separating them. The CDR3 is 15 residues long. The CDR3 spells CASSIQGPPSYEQYF. The CDR3 DNA is TGCGCCAGCAGCATCCAGGGGCCTCCCTCCTACGAGCAGTACTTC.

The CDR3 coding sequence is TGTGCCCCCACTCTCGCGACCCGCCCGGTAAACACCATATATTTT. Its protein is CAPTLATRPVNTIYF. V and J are TRBV27 and TRBJ1-3; D is unclear. CDR3 length: 15 residues. V lost 11 bases to trimming and J lost 6 bases, with 23 bases between them. The germline CDR1 and CDR2 sequences are MNHEY and SMNVEV (reference sequence).

A single count supports this clone. This chain joins TRBV7-2 and TRBJ1-4, with TRBD1 as a possible D gene (5 bases). This CDR3 contains 16 residues. In germline, CDR1 is SGHTA, CDR2 FQGNSA. Between the trimmed V and J ends, which lost 1 base and 3 bases, there was a span of 12 bases. The CDR3 DNA reads TGTGCCAGCAGCTTAGGCGGGGACTTGTCTAATGAAAAACTGTTTTTT. Translated, it gives CASSLGGDLSNEKLFF.

The chain has TRBV9 and TRBJ1-2, with D perhaps matching TRBD1 (5 bases). Germline V gene sequence: CDR1 SGDLS, CDR2 YYNGEE. The CDR3 runs 13 residues. The V end was cut by 4 bases, the J end by 0 bases, with 7 bases between. The CDR3 nucleotides are TGTGCCAGCAGCCCCAGGGCTAACTATGGCTACACCTTC. Protein sequence: CASSPRANYGYTF.

The CDR3 DNA reads as TGTGCCAGCAGTTTATTTGGTGCTGGGGAGCCTGAAGCTTTCTTT. Amino acid sequence: CASSLFGAGEPEAFF. The chain recombines TRBV28 with TRBJ1-1; D is undetermined. V dropped 1 base and J dropped 6 bases, with 15 bases sitting between them. Germline V CDR1 and CDR2: MDHEN, SYDVKM. The CDR3 is made up of 15 amino acids.

About this clone itself: The junction departs from germline at one end; a sequencing error may be responsible. V and J are TRBV30 and TRBJ2-1; TRBD1 agrees at 12 bases. The germline V gene encodes CDR1 GTSNPN and CDR2 SVGIG (reference sequence). The CDR3 runs 13 residues. The CDR3 loop is CAWSQNHGTGGLF. DNA of the CDR3: TGTGCCTGGAGTCAAAACCACGGGACAGGGGGCCTCTTC.

The V and J genes are TRBV5-1 and TRBJ2-2; D is tentatively TRBD1 or TRBD2 (6 bases each). Between the trimmed V and J ends, which lost 2 bases and 7 bases, there was a span of 15 bases. The CDR3 runs 15 residues. Germline CDR1 reads SGHRS; CDR2 reads YFSETQ. The CDR3: CASSFNGGAGGELFF. The DNA of the CDR3 is TGCGCCAGCAGCTTTAACGGGGGCGCGGGCGGGGAGCTGTTTTTT.

This clone was detected only a few times. The V gene is TRBV6-1, the J gene TRBJ2-1, with 7 bases that match TRBD1. Looked up from germline, CDR1 is MNHNS and CDR2 is SASEGT. This CDR3 has 16 residues. Trimming took 4 bases from V and 0 from J; bases not matched to a gene: 6. CDR3 region: CASSGGQPSSYNEQFF. Written as DNA, the CDR3 is TGTGCCAGCAGTGGGGGACAGCCGAGCTCCTACAATGAGCAGTTCTTC.